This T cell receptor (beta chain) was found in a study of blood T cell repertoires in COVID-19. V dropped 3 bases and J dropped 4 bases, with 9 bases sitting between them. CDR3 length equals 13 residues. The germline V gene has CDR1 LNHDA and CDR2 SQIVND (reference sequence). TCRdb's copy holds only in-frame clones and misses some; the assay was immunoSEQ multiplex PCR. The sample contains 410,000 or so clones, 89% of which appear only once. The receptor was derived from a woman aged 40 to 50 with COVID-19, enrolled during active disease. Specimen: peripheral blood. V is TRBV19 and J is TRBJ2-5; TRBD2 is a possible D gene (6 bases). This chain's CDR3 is CASSIGGPETQYF. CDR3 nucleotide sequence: TGTGCCAGTAGTATTGGAGGGCCAGAGACCCAGTACTTC.